This TCR beta chain originates from a study of neurological immune-mediated disorders. Notes on this clonotype: The antigen is not known.

Broader study findings: The absence of shared CDR3 amino acid sequences among expanded clones across subjects suggests private repertoires in all groups.

Synthesis of cDNA used 5'RACE (with 10-nucleotide random UMIs). TCRdb passed the 5' RACE reads through MiXCR, listing each CDR3 protein once. Of more than 30,000 distinct CDR3 sequences in the sample, less than 15% are singletons; the top ten hold 4% to 5.5%. The CDR3 is 17 residues long. Trimming left V 1 base short and J 0 bases short, with 16 bases between. CDR1 and CDR2 from the germline V gene are SGHRS and YFSETQ. Time point: technical triplicate 2. About a million sorted CD4+ or CD8+ T cells made each library. V is TRBV5-1 and J is TRBJ1-1; weak D call: TRBD1 (6 bases). This receptor was taken from a female donor with HTLV-1-associated myelopathy (HAM/TSP). The sample was CD4+ T cells from blood. The CDR3 sequence: CASSLFLLGAMNTEAFF. CDR3 DNA sequence: TGCGCCAGCAGCTTGTTTCTATTGGGGGCGATGAACACTGAAGCTTTCTTT.